Listed below are T cell receptor beta chains from one sample, sequenced in a study of OX40 agonist ivuxolimab in advanced cancers. The protocol was immunoSEQ multiplex PCR, while the TCRdb copy is restricted to in-frame clones and leaves out a portion. The repertoire consists of some 35,000 clones, with 70% to 85% occurring once and the leading ten covering 14% to 15%. The material was CD4+ or CD8+ T cells sorted from blood, obtained in a trial of the OX40 agonist ivuxolimab. These receptors were taken from an adult with an advanced solid tumor such as melanoma, head and neck, liver or kidney cancer. Each CDR3 is given with its conserved first and last residue. A D gene is named only where the DNA matches it firmly. The listing skips clone size in some rows; elsewhere it reads once, few, many or a size class.

- | - | TRBJ1-6 | TRBV9 | CASSVGRVGSPLHF | TGTGCCAGCAGCGTAGGGAGGGTAGGATCACCCCTCCACTTT
- | - | TRBJ1-4 | TRBV21-1 | CASSKVTGGEKLFF | TGTGCCAGCAGCAAAGTCACAGGGGGAGAAAAACTGTTTTTT
- | TRBD1 | TRBJ2-6 | TRBV14 | CASSLGQVLSGANVLTF | TGTGCCAGCAGCCTTGGACAGGTGCTATCTGGGGCCAACGTCCTGACTTTC
few | - | TRBJ2-7 | TRBV27 | CASSFREGSYEQYF | TGTGCCAGCAGTTTCAGGGAAGGCTCCTACGAGCAGTACTTC
- | - | TRBJ1-5 | TRBV5-1 | CASSWAGGGNQPQHF | TGCGCCAGCAGCTGGGCCGGAGGGGGGAATCAGCCCCAGCATTTT
- | TRBD1 | TRBJ1-3 | TRBV6-5 | CASSRDRAGNTIYF | TGTGCCAGCAGTCGGGACAGAGCTGGAAACACCATATATTTT
- | TRBD2 | TRBJ2-7 | TRBV7-9 | CASSSPGLAGYEQYF | TGTGCCAGCAGCTCACCGGGACTAGCGGGCTACGAGCAGTACTTC
once | - | TRBJ2-1 | TRBV27 | CASSLKGLRSYNEQFF | TGTGCCAGCAGTTTAAAGGGACTCCGCTCCTACAATGAGCAGTTCTTC
- | - | TRBJ2-3 | TRBV5-1 | CASSLQGGADTQYF | TGCGCCAGCAGCCTTCAGGGCGGAGCAGATACGCAGTATTTT
- | TRBD2 | TRBJ2-1 | TRBV10-3 | CAISTAGTSGPVRGEQFF | TGTGCCATCAGCACAGCCGGGACTAGCGGACCCGTCAGGGGTGAGCAGTTCTTC
- | - | TRBJ2-7 | TRBV7-9 | CASSRQASYEQYF | TGTGCCAGCAGCCGACAGGCGAGCTACGAGCAGTACTTC
- | - | TRBJ2-1 | TRBV6-4 | CASSDSEVPDNEQFF | TGTGCCAGCAGTGACTCGGAAGTTCCGGACAATGAGCAGTTCTTC
- | - | TRBJ2-5 | TRBV2 | CASSEKETQYF | TGTGCCAGCAGTGAAAAAGAGACCCAGTACTTC
medium-sized | - | TRBJ1-3 | TRBV7-8 | CASSPLTGGSPGNTIYF | TGTGCCAGCAGCCCGCTAACCGGCGGATCCCCTGGAAACACCATATATTTT
- | TRBD2 | TRBJ2-7 | TRBV30 | CAWTGTSGRGSYEQYF | TGTGCCTGGACAGGGACTAGCGGGAGAGGATCCTACGAGCAGTACTTC
- | - | TRBJ1-1 | TRBV5-5 | CASSLGQMNTEAFF | TGTGCCAGCAGCTTGGGACAGATGAACACTGAAGCTTTCTTT
- | - | TRBJ1-1 | TRBV5-6 | CASSLAAGAYTEAFF | TGTGCCAGCAGCTTGGCCGCGGGGGCGTACACTGAAGCTTTCTTT
- | - | TRBJ2-5 | TRBV4-1 | CASSHHLETQYF | TGCGCCAGCAGCCACCATCTTGAGACCCAGTACTTC
- | - | TRBJ2-7 | TRBV18 | CASSPMDNSYEQYF | TGTGCCAGCTCACCAATGGACAACTCCTACGAGCAGTACTTC
- | TRBD1 | TRBJ2-7 | TRBV28 | CASSLWGQGSYEQYF | TGTGCCAGCAGTTTGTGGGGACAGGGATCCTACGAGCAGTACTTC
- | - | TRBJ2-5 | TRBV28 | CASSGRGTQYF | TGTGCCAGCAGTGGAAGGGGGACCCAGTACTTC
- | - | TRBJ1-2 | TRBV7-9 | CASSLGTVSFNYGYTF | TGTGCCAGCAGCTTAGGGACAGTATCATTTAACTATGGCTACACCTTC
- | TRBD1 | TRBJ2-5 | TRBV4-1 | CASSHGPFGTGGREQYF | TGCGCCAGCAGCCATGGCCCGTTCGGGACAGGGGGGAGGGAGCAGTACTTC
once | TRBD1 | TRBJ2-1 | TRBV5-6 | CASSRDRLYNEQFF | TGTGCCAGCAGCCGGGACAGACTATACAATGAGCAGTTCTTC
- | TRBD1 | TRBJ2-7 | TRBV30 | CACRTGAATAGYEQYF | TGTGCCTGTAGGACAGGGGCGGCTACCGCGGGCTACGAGCAGTACTTC
- | - | TRBJ1-4 | TRBV18 | CASSPQGEYEKLFF | TGTGCCAGCTCACCACAGGGAGAGTACGAAAAACTGTTTTTT
few | - | TRBJ2-4 | TRBV9 | CASSGRDAKNIQYF | TGTGCCAGCAGCGGCCGGGACGCCAAAAACATTCAGTACTTC
few | TRBD1 | TRBJ2-3 | TRBV5-1 | CASSFDRGGTDTQYF | TGCGCCAGCAGCTTCGACAGGGGAGGCACAGATACGCAGTATTTT
few | - | TRBJ2-4 | TRBV10-3 | CAISLDGNIQYF | TGTGCCATCAGCCTGGACGGAAACATTCAGTACTTC
- | - | TRBJ2-7 | TRBV5-6 | CASSFGGRPYEQYF | TGTGCCAGCAGCTTCGGAGGTCGGCCCTACGAGCAGTACTTC
- | - | TRBJ2-2 | TRBV5-1 | CASSLDRENTGELFF | TGCGCCAGCAGCTTGGACAGGGAGAACACCGGGGAGCTGTTTTTT
- | - | TRBJ1-5 | TRBV4-2 | CASSPGAGSNQPQHF | TGTGCCAGCAGCCCGGGGGCCGGCAGCAATCAGCCCCAGCATTTT
- | TRBD1 | TRBJ1-5 | TRBV9 | CASSVGVGPGGEQPQHF | TGTGCCAGCAGCGTAGGAGTGGGGCCAGGGGGCGAGCAGCCCCAGCATTTT
- | - | TRBJ1-6 | TRBV4-1 | CASSPLAGMTDGYNSPLHF | TGCGCCAGCAGTCCCCTCGCCGGAATGACGGACGGGTATAATTCACCCCTCCACTTT
- | - | TRBJ2-1 | TRBV11-2 | CASSPTGQYNEQFF | TGTGCCAGCAGCCCGACAGGACAATACAATGAGCAGTTCTTC
- | - | TRBJ1-5 | TRBV7-9 | CASSLEGGGQPQHF | TGTGCCAGCAGCTTAGAGGGGGGCGGTCAGCCCCAGCATTTT
- | - | TRBJ2-4 | TRBV6-5 | CASRWRNGAKNIQYF | TGTGCCAGTCGGTGGAGGAATGGAGCCAAAAACATTCAGTACTTC
- | - | TRBJ2-5 | TRBV5-5 | CASSLGVGIQETQYF | TGTGCCAGCAGCTTGGGGGTGGGGATCCAAGAGACCCAGTACTTC
- | - | TRBJ2-7 | TRBV4-1 | CASSWPQGYEQYF | TGCGCCAGCAGCTGGCCCCAGGGGTACGAGCAGTACTTC
- | TRBD1 | TRBJ2-5 | TRBV18 | CASSPPDRQETQYF | TGTGCCAGCTCACCACCGGACAGGCAAGAGACCCAGTACTTC
- | - | TRBJ1-1 | TRBV20-1 | CSAPHDEAFF | TGCAGTGCTCCACACGATGAAGCTTTCTTT
- | TRBD1 | TRBJ2-7 | TRBV11-3 | CASSLTGYEQYF | TGTGCCAGCAGCCTGACAGGGTACGAGCAGTACTTC
- | - | TRBJ2-3 | TRBV27 | CASSFLWTDNTDTQYF | TGTGCCAGCAGTTTCTTGTGGACAGATAACACAGATACGCAGTATTTT
- | - | TRBJ1-5 | TRBV30 | CAWSDTGSNQPQHF | TGTGCCTGGAGTGACACAGGGAGCAATCAGCCCCAGCATTTT
- | - | TRBJ2-5 | TRBV7-3 | CASSLTLLETQYF | TGTGCCAGCAGCTTAACCCTCTTGGAGACCCAGTACTTC
few | - | TRBJ1-1 | TRBV7-3 | CASSLGGWRAFF | TGTGCCAGCAGCCTGGGAGGGTGGAGAGCTTTCTTT
- | - | TRBJ1-4 | TRBV2 | CASSESFEGKKLFF | TGTGCCAGCAGTGAGAGCTTCGAGGGGAAAAAACTGTTTTTT
- | - | TRBJ1-2 | TRBV5-1 | CASSLAPGKGYGYTF | TGCGCCAGCAGCTTGGCTCCAGGGAAAGGCTATGGCTACACCTTC
few | - | TRBJ2-1 | TRBV11-3 | CASSPLGGAYNEQFF | TGTGCCAGCAGCCCCCTCGGGGGCGCCTACAATGAGCAGTTCTTC
- | TRBD2 | TRBJ2-1 | TRBV11-3 | CASSLVYTSGAYNEQFF | TGTGCCAGCAGCTTAGTTTACACTAGCGGGGCCTACAATGAGCAGTTCTTC
- | TRBD2 | TRBJ2-1 | TRBV28 | CASSLAGEFYNEQFF | TGTGCCAGCAGTCTAGCGGGAGAGTTCTACAATGAGCAGTTCTTC
- | - | TRBJ1-1 | TRBV4-1 | CASSQDKFLNTEAFF | TGCGCCAGCAGCCAAGATAAGTTCCTGAACACTGAAGCTTTCTTT
- | - | TRBJ1-2 | TRBV9 | CASSVGTTRIYGYTF | TGTGCCAGCAGCGTCGGGACGACAAGGATCTATGGCTACACCTTC
- | - | TRBJ1-4 | TRBV15 | CATSRAGTGEKLFF | TGTGCCACCAGCAGAGCCGGGACCGGTGAAAAACTGTTTTTT
- | TRBD1 | TRBJ1-4 | TRBV11-2 | CASSLGPGTGGQLFF | TGTGCCAGCAGCTTAGGGCCCGGGACAGGGGGCCAACTGTTTTTT
once | TRBD1 | TRBJ2-2 | TRBV7-3 | CASSSQGVTGELFF | TGTGCCAGCAGCTCCCAGGGGGTCACCGGGGAGCTGTTTTTT